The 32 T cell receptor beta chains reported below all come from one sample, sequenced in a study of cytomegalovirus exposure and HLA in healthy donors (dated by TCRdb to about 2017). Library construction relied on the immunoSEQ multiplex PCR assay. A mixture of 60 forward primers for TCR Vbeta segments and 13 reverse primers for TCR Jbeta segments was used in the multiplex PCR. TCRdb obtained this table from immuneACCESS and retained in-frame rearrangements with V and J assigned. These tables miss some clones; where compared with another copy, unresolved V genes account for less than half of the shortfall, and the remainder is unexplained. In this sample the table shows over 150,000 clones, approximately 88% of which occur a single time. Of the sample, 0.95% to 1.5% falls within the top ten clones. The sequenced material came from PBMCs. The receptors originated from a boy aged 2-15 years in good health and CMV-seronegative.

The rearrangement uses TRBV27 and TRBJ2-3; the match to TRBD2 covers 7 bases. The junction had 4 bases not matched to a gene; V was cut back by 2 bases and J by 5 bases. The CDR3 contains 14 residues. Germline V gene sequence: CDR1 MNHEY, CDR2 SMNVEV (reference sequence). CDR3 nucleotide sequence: TGTGCCAGCAGTTTAACCCCGGGGGGAGATACGCAGTATTTT. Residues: CASSLTPGGDTQYF.

CDR3 DNA sequence: TGTGCCGGGGCGGGGAGTGACGGGGCCAACGTCCTGACTTTC. Translating gives CAGAGSDGANVLTF. This sequence joins TRBV30 and TRBJ2-6; tentatively, D is TRBD2 (6 bases). Germline CDR1 and CDR2: GTSNPN and SVGIG (reference sequence). The CDR3 consists of 14 residues. V lost 8 bases and J lost 4, with 15 bases in between. Based on the CDR3 plus reference TRBV30 and TRBJ2-6, the full variable domain is SQTIHQWPATLVQPVGSPLSLECTVEGTSNPNLYWYRQAAGRGLQLLFYSVGIGQISSEVPQNLSASRPQDRQFILSSKKLLLSDSGFYLCAGAGSDGANVLTFGAGSRLTVL.

The CDR3 region has the DNA TGTGCCAGCAGTTTACGACAGGGGTTCAATTCACCCCTCCACTTT. It codes for CASSLRQGFNSPLHF. J is TRBJ1-6 and V is TRBV6-5; 8 bases are shared with TRBD1. The V and J ends lost 4 bases and 7 bases, in that order; junction bases with no gene match: 6. The CDR3 runs 15 residues. Germline-derived CDR1 and CDR2 are MNHEY and SVGAGI.

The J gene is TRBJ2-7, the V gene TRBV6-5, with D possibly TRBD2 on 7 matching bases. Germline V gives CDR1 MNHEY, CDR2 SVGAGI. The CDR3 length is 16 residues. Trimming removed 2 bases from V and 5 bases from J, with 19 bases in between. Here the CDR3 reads CASSYAAGRGGDEQYV. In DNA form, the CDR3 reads TGTGCCAGCAGTTACGCAGCGGGGAGGGGGGGGGACGAGCAGTACGTC.

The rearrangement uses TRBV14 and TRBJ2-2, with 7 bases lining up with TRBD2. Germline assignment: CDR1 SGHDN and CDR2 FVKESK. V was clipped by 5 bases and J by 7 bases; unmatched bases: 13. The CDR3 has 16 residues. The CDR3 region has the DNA TGTGCCAGCAGCGTCATGGAGGGAGGGGAAAGCGGGGAGCTGTTTTTT. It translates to CASSVMEGGESGELFF. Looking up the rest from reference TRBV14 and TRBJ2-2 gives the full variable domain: EAGVTQFPSHSVIEKGQTVTLRCDPISGHDNLYWYRRVMGKEIKFLLHFVKESKQDESGMPNNRFLAERTGGTYSTLKVQPAELEDSGVYFCASSVMEGGESGELFFGEGSRLTVL.

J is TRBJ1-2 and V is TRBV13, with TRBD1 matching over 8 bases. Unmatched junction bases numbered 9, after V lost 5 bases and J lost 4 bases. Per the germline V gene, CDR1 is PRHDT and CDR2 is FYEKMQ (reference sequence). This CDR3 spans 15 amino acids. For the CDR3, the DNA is TGTGCCAGCAGCCCCCAATCGACAGGGGCCTATGGCTACACCTTC. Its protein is CASSPQSTGAYGYTF.

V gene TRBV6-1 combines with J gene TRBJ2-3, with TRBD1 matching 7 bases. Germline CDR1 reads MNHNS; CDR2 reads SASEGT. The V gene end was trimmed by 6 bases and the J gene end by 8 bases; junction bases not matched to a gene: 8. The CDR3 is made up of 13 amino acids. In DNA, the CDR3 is TGTGCCAGCAGCCTAGAGGGGGACAGTACGCAGTATTTT. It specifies CASSLEGDSTQYF.

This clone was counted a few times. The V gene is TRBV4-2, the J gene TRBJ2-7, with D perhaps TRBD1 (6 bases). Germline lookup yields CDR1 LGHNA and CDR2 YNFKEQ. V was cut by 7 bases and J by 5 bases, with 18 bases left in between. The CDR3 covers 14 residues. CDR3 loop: CASTPGYRDNEQYF. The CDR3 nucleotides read TGTGCCAGCACCCCGGGATACAGGGACAACGAGCAGTACTTC.

The CDR3 DNA is TGCGCCAGCAGCCAAGAGTCGACGGCGAGCATGACGGGGGTCTGGGAGCTGTTTTTT. Its protein is CASSQESTASMTGVWELFF. V usage is TRBV4-3 and J usage is TRBJ2-2; D perhaps matches TRBD2 (6 bases). CDR3 length equals 19 residues. The germline V gene encodes CDR1 LGHNA and CDR2 YSLEER. V shed 0 bases and J shed 9 bases, with 26 bases lying between them.

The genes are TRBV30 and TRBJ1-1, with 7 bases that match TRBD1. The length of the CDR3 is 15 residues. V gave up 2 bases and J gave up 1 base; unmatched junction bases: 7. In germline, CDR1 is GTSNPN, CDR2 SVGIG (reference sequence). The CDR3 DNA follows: TGTGCCTGGAGTCCCGCCTGGGACAGGAACACTGAAGCTTTCTTT. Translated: CAWSPAWDRNTEAFF. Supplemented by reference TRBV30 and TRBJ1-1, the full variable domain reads SQTIHQWPATLVQPVGSPLSLECTVEGTSNPNLYWYRQAAGRGLQLLFYSVGIGQISSEVPQNLSASRPQDRQFILSSKKLLLSDSGFYLCAWSPAWDRNTEAFFGQGTRLTVV.

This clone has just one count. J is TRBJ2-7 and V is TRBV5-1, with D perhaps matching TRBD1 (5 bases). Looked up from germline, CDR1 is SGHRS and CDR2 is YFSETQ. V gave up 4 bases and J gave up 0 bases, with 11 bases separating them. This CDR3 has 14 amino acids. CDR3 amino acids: CASSNKTDSYEQYV. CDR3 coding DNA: TGCGCCAGCAGCAATAAGACAGACTCCTACGAGCAGTACGTC.

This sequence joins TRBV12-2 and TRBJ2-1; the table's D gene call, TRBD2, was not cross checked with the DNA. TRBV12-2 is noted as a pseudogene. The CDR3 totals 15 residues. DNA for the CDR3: TGTGCAAGTCGCTTCGGCGGGGGGGTCTACAATGAGCAGTTCTTC. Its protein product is CASRFGGGVYNEQFF.

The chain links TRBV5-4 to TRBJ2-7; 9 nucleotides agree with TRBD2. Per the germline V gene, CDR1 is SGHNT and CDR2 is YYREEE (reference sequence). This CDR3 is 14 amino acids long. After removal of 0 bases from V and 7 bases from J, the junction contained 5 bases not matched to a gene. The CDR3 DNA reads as TGTGCCAGCAGCTTGGCGGGACTAGCTGGGGAGCAGTACTTC. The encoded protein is CASSLAGLAGEQYF.

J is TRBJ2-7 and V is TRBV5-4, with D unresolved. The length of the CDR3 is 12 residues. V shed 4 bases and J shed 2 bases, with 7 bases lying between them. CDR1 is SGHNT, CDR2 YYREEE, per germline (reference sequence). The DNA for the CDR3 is TGTGCCAGCAGCCTTAGCCCCTACGAGCAGTACGTC. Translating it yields CASSLSPYEQYV.

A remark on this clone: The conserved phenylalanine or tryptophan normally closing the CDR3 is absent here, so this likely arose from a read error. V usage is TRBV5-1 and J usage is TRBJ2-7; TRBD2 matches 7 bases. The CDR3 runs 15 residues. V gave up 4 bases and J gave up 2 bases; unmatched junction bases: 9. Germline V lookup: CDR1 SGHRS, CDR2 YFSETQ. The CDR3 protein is CASSLSGSSPYEQYL. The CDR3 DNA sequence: TGCGCCAGCAGCCTTAGCGGGTCAAGCCCCTACGAGCAGTACCTC.

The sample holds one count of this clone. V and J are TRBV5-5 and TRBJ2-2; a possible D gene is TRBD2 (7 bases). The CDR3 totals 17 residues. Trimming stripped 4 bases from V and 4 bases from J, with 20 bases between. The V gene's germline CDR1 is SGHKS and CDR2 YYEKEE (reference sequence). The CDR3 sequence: CASSPRFQGGGTGELFF. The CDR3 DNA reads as TGTGCCAGCAGCCCCAGATTCCAGGGAGGGGGCACCGGGGAGCTGTTTTTT.

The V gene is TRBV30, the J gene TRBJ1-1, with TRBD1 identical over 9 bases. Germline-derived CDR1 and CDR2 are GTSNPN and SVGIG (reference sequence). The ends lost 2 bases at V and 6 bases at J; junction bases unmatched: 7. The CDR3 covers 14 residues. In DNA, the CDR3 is TGTGCCTGGAGTCCTACAGGGGGCTCGGCTGAAGCTTTCTTT. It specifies CAWSPTGGSAEAFF.

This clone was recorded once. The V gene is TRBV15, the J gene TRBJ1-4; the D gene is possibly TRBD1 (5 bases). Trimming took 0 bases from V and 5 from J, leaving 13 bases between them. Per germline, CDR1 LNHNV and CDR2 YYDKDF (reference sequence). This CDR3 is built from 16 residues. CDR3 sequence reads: CATSRDQGAANEKLFF. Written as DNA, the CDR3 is TGTGCCACCAGCAGAGATCAAGGGGCCGCGAATGAAAAACTGTTTTTT.

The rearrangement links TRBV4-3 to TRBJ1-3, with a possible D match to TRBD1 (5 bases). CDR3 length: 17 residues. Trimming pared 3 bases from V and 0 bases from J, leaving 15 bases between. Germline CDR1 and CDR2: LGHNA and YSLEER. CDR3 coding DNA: TGCGCCAGCAGCCAGAAGGGGAAGGGCTACTCTGGAAACACCATATATTTT. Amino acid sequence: CASSQKGKGYSGNTIYF.

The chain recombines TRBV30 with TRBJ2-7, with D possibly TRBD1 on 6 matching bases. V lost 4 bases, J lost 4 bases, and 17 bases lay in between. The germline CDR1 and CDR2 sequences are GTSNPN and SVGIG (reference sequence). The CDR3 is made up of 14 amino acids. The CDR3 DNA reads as TGTGCCTGGAATCTACAGGGAGTTGGGTACGAGCAGTACTTC. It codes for CAWNLQGVGYEQYF.

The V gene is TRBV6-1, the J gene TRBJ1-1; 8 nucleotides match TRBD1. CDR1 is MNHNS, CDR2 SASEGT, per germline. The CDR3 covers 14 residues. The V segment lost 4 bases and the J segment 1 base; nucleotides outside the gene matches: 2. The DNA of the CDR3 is TGTGCCAGCAGTGGGGACAGGTGGAACACTGAAGCTTTCTTT. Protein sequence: CASSGDRWNTEAFF.

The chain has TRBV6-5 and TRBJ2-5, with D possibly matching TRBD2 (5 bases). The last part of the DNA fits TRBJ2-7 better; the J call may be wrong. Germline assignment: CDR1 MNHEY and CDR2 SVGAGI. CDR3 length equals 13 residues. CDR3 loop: CASARTGPYEQYF. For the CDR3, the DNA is TGTGCCAGCGCCCGGACTGGCCCCTACGAGCAGTACTTC.

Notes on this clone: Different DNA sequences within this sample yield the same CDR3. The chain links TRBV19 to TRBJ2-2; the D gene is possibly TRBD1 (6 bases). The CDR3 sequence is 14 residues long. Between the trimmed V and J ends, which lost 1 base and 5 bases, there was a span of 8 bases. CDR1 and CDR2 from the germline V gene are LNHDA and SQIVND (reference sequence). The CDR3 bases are TGTGCCAGTAGTATAGGAGGGGGAACCGGGGAGCTGTTTTTT. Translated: CASSIGGGTGELFF.

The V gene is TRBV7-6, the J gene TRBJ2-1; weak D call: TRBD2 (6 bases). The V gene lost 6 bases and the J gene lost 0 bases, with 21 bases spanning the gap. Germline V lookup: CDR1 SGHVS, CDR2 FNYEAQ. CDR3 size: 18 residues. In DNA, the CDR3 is TGTGCCAGCAGTTTCATAGGAACGGGAGATCGCTCCTACAATGAGCAGTTCTTC. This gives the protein CASSFIGTGDRSYNEQFF.

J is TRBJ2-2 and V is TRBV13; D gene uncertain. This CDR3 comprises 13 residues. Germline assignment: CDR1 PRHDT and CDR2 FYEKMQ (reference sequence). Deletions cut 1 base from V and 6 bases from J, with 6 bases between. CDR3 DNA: TGTGCCAGCAGCTTAGACTTGTCCGGGGAGCTGTTTTTT. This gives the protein CASSLDLSGELFF.

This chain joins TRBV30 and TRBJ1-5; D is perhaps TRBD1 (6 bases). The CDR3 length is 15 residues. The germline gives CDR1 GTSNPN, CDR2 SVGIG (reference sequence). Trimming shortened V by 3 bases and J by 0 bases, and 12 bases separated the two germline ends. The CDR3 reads CAWSRGGLSNQPQHF. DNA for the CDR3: TGTGCCTGGAGCAGGGGCGGACTTAGCAATCAGCCCCAGCATTTT.

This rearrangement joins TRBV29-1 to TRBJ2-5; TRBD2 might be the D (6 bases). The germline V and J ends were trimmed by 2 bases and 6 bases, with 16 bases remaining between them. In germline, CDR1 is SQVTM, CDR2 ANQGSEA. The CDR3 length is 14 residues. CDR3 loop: CSVERSGLKKTQYF. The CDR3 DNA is TGCAGCGTTGAAAGAAGCGGGTTGAAAAAGACCCAGTACTTC. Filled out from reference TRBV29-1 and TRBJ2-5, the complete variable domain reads SAVISQKPSRDICQRGTSLTIQCQVDSQVTMMFWYRQQPGQSLTLIATANQGSEATYESGFVIDKFPISRPNLTFSTLTVSNMSPEDSSIYLCSVERSGLKKTQYFGPGTRLLVL.

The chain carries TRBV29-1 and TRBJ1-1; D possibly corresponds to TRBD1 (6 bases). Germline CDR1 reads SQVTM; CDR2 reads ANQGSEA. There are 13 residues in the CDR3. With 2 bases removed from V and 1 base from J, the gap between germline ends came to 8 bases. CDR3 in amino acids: CSVEQGRNTEAFF. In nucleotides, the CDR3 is TGCAGCGTTGAACAGGGGAGGAACACTGAAGCTTTCTTT.

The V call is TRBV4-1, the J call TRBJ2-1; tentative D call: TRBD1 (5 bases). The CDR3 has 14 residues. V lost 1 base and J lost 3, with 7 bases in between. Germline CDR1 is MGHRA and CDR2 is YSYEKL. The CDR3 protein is CASSQAGNYNEQFF. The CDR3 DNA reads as TGCGCCAGCAGCCAAGCAGGGAACTACAATGAGCAGTTCTTC.

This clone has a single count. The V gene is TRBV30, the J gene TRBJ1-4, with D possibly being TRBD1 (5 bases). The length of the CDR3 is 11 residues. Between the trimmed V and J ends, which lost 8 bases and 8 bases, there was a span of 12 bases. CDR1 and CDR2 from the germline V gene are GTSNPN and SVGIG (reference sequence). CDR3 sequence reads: CAGGGGEKLFF. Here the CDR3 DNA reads TGTGCCGGGGGGGGAGGAGAAAAACTGTTTTTT.

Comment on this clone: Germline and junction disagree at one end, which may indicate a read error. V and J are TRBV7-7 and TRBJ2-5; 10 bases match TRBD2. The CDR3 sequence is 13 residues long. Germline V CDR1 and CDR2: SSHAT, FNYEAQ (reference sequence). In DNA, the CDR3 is TGTGCTAGCAGCGAAACGGCTAGCGGGAGCCAGTACTTC. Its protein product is CASSETASGSQYF. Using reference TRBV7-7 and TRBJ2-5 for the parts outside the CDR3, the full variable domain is GAGVSQSPRYKVTKRGQDVTLRCDPISSHATLYWYQQALGQGPEFLTYFNYEAQPDKSGLPSDRFSAERPEGSISTLTIQRTEQRDSAMYRCASSETASGSQYFGPGTRLLVL.

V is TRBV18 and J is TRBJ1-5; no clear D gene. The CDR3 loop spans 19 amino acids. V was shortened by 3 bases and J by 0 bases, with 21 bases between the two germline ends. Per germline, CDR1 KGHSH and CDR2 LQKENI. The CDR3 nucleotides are TGTGCCAGCTCACCCACAATGGCAATGGTCCCATTTAGCAATCAGCCCCAGCATTTT. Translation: CASSPTMAMVPFSNQPQHF.